The 26 T cell receptor beta chains listed next were all sequenced from one sample in a study of human T cells and chemical hapten exposure (dated by TCRdb to the early 2020s). The sample's time point, from its label and the paper: patch test 2, 6 weeks after DPC sensitization. Explained via the paper, the treatment or condition label denotes: therapeutic diphenylcyclopropenone sensitization with weekly scalp DPC. Library generation was performed with RACE. The run used a NextSeq 500. TCRdb reanalyzed the raw reads on its own, using fastp at Q25 for trimming and MiXCR for clone calling, and kept in-frame beta chains. Identical CDR3 proteins give one entry, which carries the most common genes and DNA. The sample table holds over 100,000 distinct CDR3 sequences, of which 9% to 9.5% were seen once. The ten largest clones represent around 3% of the sample. The starting material was whole blood, obtained in connection with sensitization to the hapten diphenylcyclopropenone (DPC). All receptors come from a woman in her thirties or forties with alopecia areata. Some clones in this sample may be carry-over from other donors' samples.

The chain recombines TRBV20-1 with TRBJ2-7; D unresolved. The CDR3 extends over 11 amino acids. The germline V gene encodes CDR1 DFQATT and CDR2 SNEGSKA (reference sequence). Trimming left V 3 bases short and J 3 bases short, with 6 bases between. The CDR3 sequence: CSASPVYEQYF. The CDR3 bases are TGCAGTGCTAGTCCCGTCTACGAGCAGTACTTC.

This clonotype showed up many times. The V call is TRBV6-2 or TRBV6-3, the J call TRBJ2-1, with 8 nucleotides matching TRBD2. Germline V gives CDR1 MNHEY, CDR2 SVGEGT. V lost 7 bases and J lost 7; bases outside the gene matches: 9. The CDR3 consists of 14 residues. CDR3 sequence reads: CASKAGTSGNEQFF. CDR3 DNA sequence: TGTGCCAGCAAGGCCGGGACTAGTGGGAATGAGCAGTTCTTC.

This clonotype was recorded at least ten times. The chain couples TRBV6-5 to TRBJ2-7; tentatively, D is TRBD1 (6 bases). Germline V gene lookup returns CDR1 MNHEY and CDR2 SVGAGI. V lost 0 bases and J 7 bases, leaving 10 bases between the germline ends. CDR3 length: 13 amino acids. The chain's CDR3 is CASSYSNRGEQYF. Written as DNA, the CDR3 is TGTGCCAGCAGTTACTCGAATAGGGGGGAGCAGTACTTC.

This chain links TRBV12-3 or TRBV12-4 with TRBJ1-4, with a weak D call TRBD1 (5 bases). The CDR3 runs to 15 residues. Trimming pared 3 bases from V and 8 bases from J, leaving 16 bases between. CDR3 in amino acids: CASSFNGGGWEKLFF. In nucleotides, the CDR3 is TGTGCCAGCAGTTTTAATGGGGGTGGTTGGGAAAAACTGTTTTTT.

This clonotype was detected many times. J is TRBJ2-2 and V is TRBV7-3; the D is unclear. Germline loops: CDR1 SGHTA, CDR2 FQGTGA. The CDR3 length is 12 residues. Deletions cut 5 bases from V and 2 bases from J, with 3 bases between. Here the CDR3 DNA reads TGTGCCAGCAGCATTAACACCGGGGAGCTGTTTTTT. Its protein product is CASSINTGELFF.

In this sample, this clonotype turned up many times. This chain links TRBV7-8 with TRBJ2-5; 14 nucleotides match TRBD2. The germline gives CDR1 SGHVS, CDR2 FQNEAQ. Germline trimming cut 5 bases from V and 7 bases from J; bases unmatched to any gene: 9. CDR3 length equals 16 residues. CDR3 nucleotides: TGTGCCAGCAGCCTCCCCGGCGGGACTAGCGGGGGGACCCAGTACTTC. Protein product: CASSLPGGTSGGTQYF.

The chain joins TRBV9 to TRBJ2-3, with 12 bases matching TRBD2. V gave up 0 bases and J gave up 2 bases; unmatched junction bases: 1. CDR1 and CDR2 from the germline V gene are SGDLS and YYNGEE. The CDR3 is made up of 16 amino acids. Here the CDR3 DNA reads TGTGCCAGCAGCGTAGGACTAGCGGGGGTCACAGATACGCAGTATTTT. This encodes CASSVGLAGVTDTQYF.

In this sample, this clonotype turned up a few times. V gene TRBV7-3 combines with J gene TRBJ2-2; 8 bases match TRBD1. The CDR3 is 15 residues long. Germline loops: CDR1 SGHTA, CDR2 FQGTGA. The V gene end was trimmed by 5 bases and the J gene end by 9 bases; junction bases not matched to a gene: 11. The CDR3 loop reads CASSPGQGRMRELFF. In DNA, the CDR3 is TGTGCCAGCAGCCCCGGACAGGGTCGGATGAGGGAGCTGTTTTTT.

The genes are TRBV18 and TRBJ2-7; 8 bases line up with TRBD1. The CDR3 spans 13 residues. V shed 8 bases and J 5 bases; nucleotides not matched to a gene: 8. CDR1 is KGHSH and CDR2 is LQKENI in the germline V gene. CDR3 sequence reads: CASGISQGDEQYF. The CDR3, as DNA: TGTGCCAGCGGAATCTCACAGGGGGACGAGCAGTACTTC.

In the case of this clonotype: In this CDR3 the conserved last residue, phenylalanine or tryptophan, is missing, so a read error is likely. The chain has TRBV12-3 or TRBV12-4 and TRBJ2-7; TRBD1 matches at 9 bases. The CDR3 is 14 amino acids. After removal of 6 bases from V and 3 bases from J, the junction contained 6 bases not matched to a gene. CDR3 sequence: CASSEATGGYEQYS. In nucleotides, the CDR3 is TGTGCCAGCAGCGAGGCGACAGGGGGCTACGAGCAGTACTCC.

In its sample, this clonotype was seen many times. J is TRBJ1-4 and V is TRBV28, with a possible D match to TRBD1 (6 bases). The CDR3 consists of 15 residues. Germline V gene lookup returns CDR1 MDHEN and CDR2 SYDVKM. Trimming removed 3 bases from V and 8 bases from J, with 16 bases in between. CDR3 region: CASSFPDRPGEKLFF. CDR3 nucleotides: TGTGCCAGCAGTTTCCCCGACAGGCCCGGAGAAAAACTGTTTTTT.

There are many counts of this clonotype. V and J are TRBV3-1 and TRBJ1-2; D gene ambiguous. CDR1 and CDR2 (germline): LGHDT, YNNKEL (reference sequence). Trimming took 0 bases from V and 4 from J, leaving 15 bases between them. The length of the CDR3 is 16 residues. The CDR3 sequence is CASSQEGSLAVYGYTF. CDR3 DNA sequence: TGTGCCAGCAGCCAAGAAGGCAGTCTAGCAGTCTATGGCTACACCTTC.

Many counts were recorded for this clonotype. J is TRBJ2-3 and V is TRBV2, with TRBD2 as a possible D gene (6 bases). The length of the CDR3 is 11 residues. V was trimmed by 7 bases and J by 6 bases, leaving 8 bases between them. Per the germline V gene, CDR1 is SNHLY and CDR2 is FYNNEI. The CDR3 spells CASKGRDTQYF. The CDR3, as DNA: TGTGCCAGCAAGGGGAGGGATACGCAGTATTTT.

The sample holds a few counts of this clonotype. The chain joins TRBV6-2 or TRBV6-3 to TRBJ2-6; D possibly matches TRBD1 or TRBD2 (6 bases each). Germline lookup yields CDR1 MNHEY and CDR2 SVGEGT. V lost 6 bases, J lost 0 bases, and 9 bases lay in between. This CDR3 has 15 residues. CDR3 sequence reads: CASRGGLSGANVLTF. The CDR3 nucleotides read TGTGCCAGCAGGGGGGGCCTCTCTGGGGCCAACGTCCTGACTTTC.

The rearrangement links TRBV12-3 or TRBV12-4 to TRBJ1-4; D not certain. V gave up 5 bases and J gave up 8 bases, with 9 bases separating them. The CDR3 has 12 amino acids. For the CDR3, the DNA is TGTGCCAGCAGTCAAAGGGCCGAAAAACTGTTTTTT. This gives the protein CASSQRAEKLFF.

This clonotype was seen more than once but under ten times. This chain links TRBV28 with TRBJ2-5; TRBD2 agrees at 14 bases. The CDR3 runs 15 residues. Losses at the gene ends were 6 bases for V and 4 bases for J; bases not matched to a gene: 4. Germline V gene data show CDR1 as MDHEN and CDR2 as SYDVKM. The DNA of the CDR3 is TGTGCCAGCAGGACGGGACTAGCGGGGGTAGAGACCCAGTACTTC. This codes for CASRTGLAGVETQYF.

The sample holds many counts of this clonotype. V is TRBV7-8 and J is TRBJ2-1; 7 nucleotides agree with TRBD1. The CDR3 has 15 amino acids. The V gene's germline CDR1 is SGHVS and CDR2 FQNEAQ. J was trimmed by 8 bases and V by 1 base; bases with no gene match: 8. Written as DNA, the CDR3 is TGTGCCAGCAGCTTAGTAGAAGGGGGCCTTGATGAGCAGTTCTTC. Residues: CASSLVEGGLDEQFF.

The CDR3 DNA is TGTGCCAGCAGCCCTAGGCCGGAAAAACTGTTTTTT. Protein: CASSPRPEKLFF. This chain uses TRBV7-9 with TRBJ1-4; no clear D gene. Germline V CDR1 and CDR2: SEHNR, FQNEAQ (reference sequence). Trimming shortened V by 5 bases and J by 8 bases, and 9 bases separated the two germline ends. The CDR3 sequence is 12 residues long.

This clonotype was seen a few times. CDR3 in DNA: TGTGCCAGCAGCCCAAAGGAGGCGGCTAGCGGGGTTTACGGTCGCGAGCAGTACTTC. It codes for CASSPKEAASGVYGREQYF. The genes are TRBV11-3 and TRBJ2-7, with TRBD2 identical over 9 bases. Germline CDR1 reads SGHNT; CDR2 reads YENEEA. This CDR3 has 19 amino acids. The ends lost 5 bases at V and 6 bases at J; junction bases unmatched: 23.

The table lists this clonotype with a count of one. The chain recombines TRBV5-8 with TRBJ1-6, with TRBD1 matching over 9 bases. The junction had 6 bases not matched to a gene; V was cut back by 3 bases and J by 8 bases. The CDR3 runs to 15 residues. Germline assignment: CDR1 SGHTS and CDR2 YDEGEE. The DNA for the CDR3 is TGTGCCAGCAGCTGGGACAGGGCTGTTTATTCACCCCTCCACTTT. Encoded protein: CASSWDRAVYSPLHF.

This clonotype was picked up a small number of times. The rearrangement links TRBV5-6 to TRBJ2-5; D unresolved. V was shortened by 1 base and J by 0 bases, with 7 bases between the two germline ends. The CDR3 is 14 amino acids. Germline-derived CDR1 and CDR2 are SGHDT and YYEEEE. CDR3 loop: CASSLIGNQETQYF. CDR3 bases: TGTGCCAGCAGCTTGATAGGAAACCAAGAGACCCAGTACTTC.

V usage is TRBV3-1 and J usage is TRBJ2-3; D gene ambiguous. This CDR3 has 11 amino acids. CDR1 and CDR2 from the germline V gene are LGHDT and YNNKEL (reference sequence). Trimming pared 4 bases from V and 5 bases from J, leaving 4 bases between. The CDR3 sequence: CASSLQDTQYF. CDR3 DNA: TGTGCCAGCAGCCTCCAAGATACGCAGTATTTT.

Of note for this clonotype: With a much larger clone just one base away, this may be a read error. In DNA, the CDR3 is TGTGCCAGCAGCGTTTACCAGACCCTCCCCAGTGAGCAGTTCTTC. Translating it yields CASSVYQTLPSEQFF. This chain uses TRBV9 with TRBJ2-1; D is unresolved. Germline CDR1 SGDLS, CDR2 YYNGEE. The V gene lost 2 bases and the J gene lost 9 bases, with 18 bases spanning the gap. The CDR3 extends over 15 amino acids. The entire variable domain, with the rest obtained from reference TRBV9 and TRBJ2-1, is as follows: DSGVTQTPKHLITATGQRVTLRCSPRSGDLSVYWYQQSLDQGLQFLIQYYNGEERAKGNILERFSAQQFPDLHSELNLSSLELGDSALYFCASSVYQTLPSEQFFGPGTRLTVL.

The chain uses TRBV5-4 and TRBJ2-2; D possibly corresponds to TRBD2 (6 bases). V lost 3 bases to trimming and J lost 6 bases, with 15 bases between them. The CDR3 runs 15 residues. Germline CDR1 is SGHNT and CDR2 is YYREEE (reference sequence). In DNA form, the CDR3 reads TGTGCCAGCAGCTCTGGACTACCGAGGGCCGGGGAGCTGTTTTTT. Translation: CASSSGLPRAGELFF.

This clonotype was counted many times. The chain joins TRBV21-1 to TRBJ1-1. TRBV21-1 is described as a pseudogene. The CDR3 has 14 residues. CDR3 region: CASSPFRQNTEAFF. The CDR3 DNA reads as TGTGCCAGCAGCCCCTTCAGGCAGAACACTGAAGCTTTCTTT.

This clonotype showed up just a few times. This chain joins TRBV28 and TRBJ2-1, with 9 bases that match TRBD1. The CDR3 length is 14 residues. J gave up 6 bases and V 6 bases, and 6 bases lay outside the gene matches. From germline, CDR1 is MDHEN and CDR2 SYDVKM. The CDR3 nucleotides read TGTGCCAGCAGAGGGACAGGGATGGGCAATGAGCAGTTCTTC. Its protein is CASRGTGMGNEQFF.